This T cell receptor (beta chain) was retrieved from a study of technical replicates of blood from several donors (TCRdb year 2017). About this clone: This clone's antigen is unknown. No base quality information exists; no much larger clone differs at one position.

The germline V gene specifies MDHEN as CDR1 and SYDVKM as CDR2. The CDR3 spans 14 residues, from the cysteine through the phenylalanine. Only CDR3 DNA is held: 42 bases, read in frame from base 1. Cut back by 2 bases and 2 bases, the V and J ends lie 6 bases apart. The method behind the library was the immunoSEQ multiplex PCR assay. TCRdb carries this immuneACCESS record with in-frame sequences only. Its versions omit some clonotypes, under half of them owing to an unresolved V gene in the studies checked, with the rest unexplained. The sample profile shows around 98,000 clones; around 95% of them were found once. The biggest ten clones account for less than 0.25% of the sample.

Input material: T cells isolated from PBMCs. The sequence was collected from a human donor in good health. The sequence is built from TRBV28 and TRBJ1-4; no D gene can be assigned with confidence. The DNA sequence follows: TGTGCCAGCAGTTTACTAGACACTAATGAAAAACTGTTTTTT. Its translation reads: CASSLLDTNEKLFF.